This T cell receptor (beta chain) appears in the sequencing data of a study of blood T cell repertoires in COVID-19. Study background: The study drew acute and convalescent COVID-19 samples from the United States, Italy and Spain.

The length of the CDR3 is 14 residues. Germline CDR1 is SNHLY and CDR2 is FYNNEI. With 7 bases clipped from V and 1 base from J, the junction kept 6 bases outside the gene matches. Original analysis: Cell counts per sample came from amplifying reference gene primers. Assay: immunoSEQ multiplex PCR; the TCRdb copy retains only in-frame clones and omits some. The V and J calls and clone size are taken from that table; D and trimming were inferred from the DNA. The sample has under 300,000 clones, around 88% seen once. This TCR was recovered from a woman in her 40s with acute COVID-19. This chain connects TRBV2 to TRBJ2-7; 8 positions match TRBD1. Sequencing used PBMCs or T cells enriched from blood (not recorded which). CDR3 region: CASKRTGRSYEQYF. CDR3 DNA sequence: TGTGCCAGCAAGAGGACAGGGAGATCCTACGAGCAGTACTTC.